This T cell receptor beta chain is from a study of blood T cell repertoires in COVID-19. Only in-frame clones appear in the TCRdb table, and some are missing; sequencing was by immunoSEQ multiplex PCR. The sample has tens of thousands of clones; roughly 89% are singletons. Specimen: peripheral blood. This receptor was identified in a woman aged 45-65 years with acute or convalescent COVID-19.

The CDR3 DNA sequence: TGCGCCAGCAGCCAAGAGGGGTCAGGGGTCCGTGAGCAGTTCTTC. Translated: CASSQEGSGVREQFF. The chain recombines TRBV4-1 with TRBJ2-1; D may be TRBD1 (6 bases). The CDR3 runs to 15 residues. V was clipped by 0 bases and J by 9 bases, with 15 bases between them. Per germline, CDR1 MGHRA and CDR2 YSYEKL.